The subject of this entry is one TCR beta chain. Antigen specificity is unknown. The data stem from a study of cytomegalovirus exposure and HLA in healthy donors. General study results and limits: As a later analysis revealed, most CMV-associated TCR beta chains appeared HLA-restricted. As was reported, the HLA-A and HLA-B alleles of most subjects were accurately predicted from TCR beta sequences.

The PCR made use of 60 Vbeta and 13 Jbeta primers. Libraries were prepared by immunoSEQ multiplex PCR; TCRdb keeps only in-frame clonotypes and omits some of them. The sample consists of around 140,000 clones, approximately 80% of them appearing once. Trimming took 7 bases from V and 4 from J; bases not matched to a gene: 7. CDR3 size: 14 residues. Germline V lookup: CDR1 SNHLY, CDR2 FYNNEI. This chain links TRBV2 with TRBJ1-1; TRBD1 matches 9 bases. Sequenced input: PBMCs. The TCR was taken from a male donor in good health and CMV-seronegative. In DNA, the CDR3 is TGTGCCAGCAAAACACAGGGGGCAAGCACTGAAGCTTTCTTT. Protein product: CASKTQGASTEAFF.